Listed below are T cell receptor beta chains from one sample, sequenced in a study of CD8+ T cells in alopecia areata. Clones were read by immunoSEQ multiplex PCR, and TCRdb kept only the in-frame ones, dropping some. The table shows about 64,000 clones, with about 43% occurring only once. The material sequenced was CD8+ T cells sorted from blood, taken at roughly week 36, from a patient treated with tofacitinib. The source is a human donor with alopecia areata. CDR3s include the opening cysteine and the closing phenylalanine or tryptophan. Fields, in order: J gene, D gene, clone size, V gene, CDR3 protein, CDR3 DNA. The D gene is left open where the match is weak. The size of a clone is reported for some rows only, either as once, few or many, or as a class for expanded clones.

J gene: TRBJ2-3
D gene: TRBD2
clone size: few
V gene: TRBV4-1
CDR3 protein: CASRSGTRVAPQYF
CDR3 DNA: TGCGCCAGCAGGTCCGGGACTAGAGTTGCCCCGCAGTATTTT

J gene: TRBJ2-5
D gene: .
clone size: .
V gene: TRBV13
CDR3 protein: CASTLGSETQYF
CDR3 DNA: TGTGCCAGCACTCTCGGATCGGAGACCCAGTACTTC

J gene: TRBJ2-5
D gene: .
clone size: many
V gene: TRBV7-2
CDR3 protein: CASSSGGAGIQETQYF
CDR3 DNA: TGTGCCAGCAGCTCCGGCGGAGCGGGTATCCAAGAGACCCAGTACTTC

J gene: TRBJ2-1
D gene: TRBD1
clone size: .
V gene: TRBV14
CDR3 protein: CASSQVGLSGTGGYNEQFF
CDR3 DNA: TGTGCCAGCAGCCAAGTTGGCTTATCCGGGACAGGGGGTTACAATGAGCAGTTCTTC

J gene: TRBJ2-5
D gene: TRBD2
clone size: .
V gene: TRBV5-1
CDR3 protein: CASSPYPGGRETQYF
CDR3 DNA: TGCGCCAGCAGCCCCTATCCGGGGGGGAGAGAGACTCAGTACTTC

J gene: TRBJ1-5
D gene: .
clone size: few
V gene: TRBV19
CDR3 protein: CASTPMAAYSNQPQHF
CDR3 DNA: TGTGCCAGTACCCCAATGGCAGCCTATAGCAATCAGCCCCAGCATTTT

J gene: TRBJ1-2
D gene: TRBD1
clone size: few
V gene: TRBV29-1
CDR3 protein: CSVWTGFVCTF
CDR3 DNA: TGCAGCGTTTGGACAGGGTTTGTCTGCACCTTC

J gene: TRBJ2-1
D gene: .
clone size: few
V gene: TRBV2
CDR3 protein: CASPGGLAAPRDYNEQFF
CDR3 DNA: TGTGCCAGCCCTGGGGGACTGGCAGCCCCCCGAGACTACAATGAGCAGTTCTTC

J gene: TRBJ2-5
D gene: TRBD1
clone size: once
V gene: TRBV7-9
CDR3 protein: CASSSGGTGHMAQYF
CDR3 DNA: TGTGCCAGCAGCTCCGGCGGGACAGGTCATATGGCCCAGTACTTC

J gene: TRBJ2-7
D gene: .
clone size: .
V gene: TRBV2
CDR3 protein: CASRIGQNDNYEQYF
CDR3 DNA: TGTGCCAGCAGGATAGGACAGAATGACAACTACGAGCAGTACTTC

J gene: TRBJ2-7
D gene: .
clone size: few
V gene: TRBV6-5
CDR3 protein: CASSYSELGYEQYF
CDR3 DNA: TGTGCCAGCAGTTACTCAGAACTTGGGTACGAGCAGTACTTC

J gene: TRBJ2-7
D gene: .
clone size: .
V gene: TRBV7-9
CDR3 protein: CASSGTARYEQYF
CDR3 DNA: TGTGCCAGCAGCGGGACGGCCCGATACGAGCAGTACTTC

J gene: TRBJ2-1
D gene: TRBD2
clone size: .
V gene: TRBV5-1
CDR3 protein: CASSSAGGPHNEQFF
CDR3 DNA: TGCGCCAGCAGCTCAGCGGGAGGGCCGCACAATGAGCAGTTCTTC

J gene: TRBJ2-1
D gene: TRBD2
clone size: few
V gene: TRBV29-1
CDR3 protein: CSVGLAENPGEQFF
CDR3 DNA: TGCAGCGTAGGACTAGCGGAAAACCCGGGTGAGCAGTTCTTC

J gene: TRBJ2-3
D gene: .
clone size: medium-sized
V gene: TRBV9
CDR3 protein: CASSGERVTDTQYF
CDR3 DNA: TGTGCCAGCAGTGGTGAGCGGGTCACAGATACGCAGTATTTT

J gene: TRBJ2-7
D gene: TRBD2
clone size: .
V gene: TRBV29-1
CDR3 protein: CSVPAGAGEQYF
CDR3 DNA: TGCAGCGTTCCGGCGGGAGCTGGGGAGCAGTACTTC